One sample yielded the 26 T cell receptor beta chains listed below, sequenced in a study of blood T cells in healthy people across ages (dated by TCRdb to 2013 to 2016). Library preparation used 5' RACE. The sequencer listed for this sample is Illumina HiSeq 2500. A second PCR of 7 to 11 cycles was performed with a sample-barcoded 5' primer and a J-beta primer mix. TCRdb redid the processing of the public reads, applying fastp at Q25 and MiXCR, and retained in-frame beta chains. Identical CDR3 proteins give one entry, which carries the most common genes and DNA. The sample table contains approximately 800,000 distinct CDR3 sequences; only one count was recorded for about 53% of them. Jointly, the top ten make up 40% to 50% of the sample. What was sequenced was blood. These receptors all stem from a man aged 80 or over in good health.

This clonotype was seen more than once but under ten times. The CDR3 is CASSPTSGPYNEQFF. CDR3 nucleotides: TGTGCCAGCAGCCCGACTAGCGGGCCATACAATGAGCAGTTCTTC. The chain carries TRBV7-2 and TRBJ2-1, with 10 nucleotides matching TRBD2. CDR3 length: 15 residues. Germline values: CDR1 SGHTA, CDR2 FQGNSA. V lost 5 bases and J lost 4; bases outside the gene matches: 5.

The chain carries TRBV14 and TRBJ2-7; the D is unclear. This CDR3 region has 12 residues. CDR1 is SGHDN, CDR2 FVKESK, per germline. V lost 0 bases, J lost 7 bases, and 7 bases lay in between. CDR3 loop: CASSQDVREQYF. The CDR3 coding sequence is TGTGCCAGCAGCCAAGACGTACGGGAGCAGTACTTC.

The chain links TRBV18 to TRBJ2-3, with D possibly matching TRBD2 (5 bases). Trimming cost V 6 bases and J 2 bases, with 9 bases left between them. The CDR3 has 13 amino acids. Per the germline V gene, CDR1 is KGHSH and CDR2 is LQKENI. CDR3 sequence (DNA): TGTGCCAGCTCTCAGAGGGACACAGATACGCAGTATTTT. It is translated as CASSQRDTDTQYF.

The gene calls are TRBV7-2 and TRBJ1-2, with TRBD1 matching over 7 bases. This CDR3 comprises 13 residues. The ends lost 8 bases at V and 7 bases at J; junction bases unmatched: 10. Germline V gene sequence: CDR1 SGHTA, CDR2 FQGNSA. The CDR3 DNA reads TGTGCCAGCGGAGAGACAGGGCTGGCTGGCTACACCTTC. It yields the protein CASGETGLAGYTF.

The CDR3 region has the DNA TGTGCCATCAGTGACAGCTATGGCTACACCTTC. Its protein product is CAISDSYGYTF. The rearrangement joins TRBV10-3 to TRBJ1-2; D not resolved. Trimming left V 3 bases short and J 4 bases short, with 3 bases between. Germline V lookup: CDR1 ENHRY, CDR2 SYGVKD. The CDR3 extends over 11 amino acids.

Points on this clonotype: Here the CDR3 omits its conserved ending phenylalanine or tryptophan, so a read error is the likely source. The genes are TRBV4-1 and TRBJ2-5; D possibly corresponds to TRBD2 (6 bases). The last part of the DNA fits TRBJ2-7 better; the J call may be wrong. This CDR3 contains 16 residues. Germline V lookup: CDR1 MGHRA, CDR2 YSYEKL. CDR3 DNA: TGCGCCAGCAGCCAACCCACCGGACCGGGACTTGGCGAGCAGTACTAC. This sequence encodes CASSQPTGPGLGEQYY.

This CDR3 is CASSRGSGAYNEQFF. The CDR3 DNA is TGTGCCAGCAGCAGGGGGAGCGGGGCTTACAATGAGCAGTTCTTC. This chain uses TRBV7-9 with TRBJ2-1, with D possibly being TRBD2 (7 bases). Between the trimmed V and J ends, which lost 5 bases and 4 bases, there was a span of 15 bases. Germline CDR1 reads SEHNR; CDR2 reads FQNEAQ (reference sequence). The CDR3 sequence is 15 residues long.

This clonotype occurred a few times. The chain uses TRBV20-1 and TRBJ2-5, with 10 bases matching TRBD2. Germline V lookup: CDR1 DFQATT, CDR2 SNEGSKA (reference sequence). This CDR3 region has 15 residues. V was pared by 5 bases and J by 4 bases, with 10 bases of the junction left unmatched. The CDR3 nucleotides are TGCAGTGCTGCTTTAGCGGGAGGCCAGCGAGAGACCCAGTACTTC. Translating gives CSAALAGGQRETQYF.

This clonotype was recorded a few times. As DNA, the CDR3 is TGTGCCAGCGGGACAGGGTTTCCCTACGAGCAGTACTTC. Protein sequence: CASGTGFPYEQYF. The chain has TRBV25-1 and TRBJ2-7, with 9 positions matching TRBD1. This CDR3 contains 13 residues. The trim removed 8 bases at V and 2 bases at J, leaving 4 bases unmatched. The germline V gene has CDR1 MGHDK and CDR2 SYGVNS.

This chain joins TRBV6-2 or TRBV6-3 and TRBJ1-6, with D unresolved. The ends were cut back, 6 bases at V and 9 bases at J, with 9 bases in the middle. In germline, CDR1 is MNHEY, CDR2 SVGEGT. The CDR3 consists of 12 residues. The CDR3 reads CASRRTASPLHF. In DNA form, the CDR3 reads TGTGCCAGCAGACGGACGGCTTCACCCCTCCACTTT.

The V gene is TRBV4-1, the J gene TRBJ2-5; D gene uncertain. Germline V gene lookup returns CDR1 MGHRA and CDR2 YSYEKL. The CDR3 loop spans 12 amino acids. Deletions cut 6 bases from V and 7 bases from J, with 12 bases between. This CDR3 is CASRGFGGTQYF. The DNA of the CDR3 is TGCGCCAGCAGAGGCTTTGGCGGGACCCAGTACTTC.

The chain uses TRBV11-2 and TRBJ2-4, with D possibly matching TRBD1 (6 bases). V was pared by 0 bases and J by 5 bases, with 11 bases between. Germline lookup yields CDR1 SGHAT and CDR2 FQNNGV. This CDR3 comprises 15 residues. This CDR3 is CASSLEGAPENIQYF. The CDR3 nucleotides read TGTGCCAGCAGCTTAGAGGGGGCCCCGGAAAACATTCAGTACTTC. Full variable domain (outside the CDR3, taken from reference TRBV11-2 and TRBJ2-4): EAGVAQSPRYKIIEKRQSVAFWCNPISGHATLYWYQQILGQGPKLLIQFQNNGVVDDSQLPKDRFSAERLKGVDSTLKIQPAKLEDSAVYLCASSLEGAPENIQYFGAGTRLSVL.

Details on this clonotype: This sequence may be a read error, since a much larger clone differs from it by one base. V and J are TRBV29-1 and TRBJ2-7; no clear D gene. The CDR3 consists of 11 residues. The V gene lost 1 base and the J gene lost 0 bases, with 1 base spanning the gap. CDR1 is SQVTM and CDR2 is ANQGSEA in the germline V gene. The CDR3 nucleotides are TGCAGCGTTGAAGCCTCCTACGAGCAGTACTTC. Translation: CSVEASYEQYF.

The J gene is TRBJ1-2, the V gene TRBV20-1; D gene ambiguous. CDR1 and CDR2 (germline): DFQATT, SNEGSKA (reference sequence). This CDR3 comprises 13 residues. The germline V and J ends were trimmed by 2 bases and 3 bases, with 10 bases remaining between them. The CDR3 DNA follows: TGCAGTGCTAGAAACCCGGAGGACTATGGCTACACCTTC. It codes for CSARNPEDYGYTF.

The chain uses TRBV28 and TRBJ2-4, with 13 bases fitting TRBD2. The DNA end is a closer match to TRBJ2-7, so the J assignment may be wrong. The CDR3 contains 16 residues. Per germline, CDR1 MDHEN and CDR2 SYDVKM. CDR3 region: CASSLRTSGSAYEQYF. CDR3 coding DNA: TGTGCCAGCAGTTTACGGACTAGCGGGAGTGCCTACGAGCAGTACTTC.

A word on this clonotype: One junction end does not reproduce the germline sequence, and a read error may be involved. V and J are TRBV9 and TRBJ2-3; 9 bases agree with TRBD2. This CDR3 is built from 15 residues. The germline V gene encodes CDR1 SGDLS and CDR2 YYNGEE. The CDR3 coding sequence is TGTACCAGCAGCGTCCGGCGGGGGGGCACGGATACGCAGTATTTT. Its protein product is CTSSVRRGGTDTQYF.

The V gene is TRBV12-3 or TRBV12-4, the J gene TRBJ2-7; TRBD1 matches at 10 bases. The CDR3 length is 13 residues. After removal of 4 bases from V and 7 bases from J, the junction contained 4 bases not matched to a gene. The CDR3 DNA sequence: TGTGCCAGCAGTTCGGACAGGGGGTGGGAGCAGTACTTC. Translated: CASSSDRGWEQYF.

This clonotype was picked up a small number of times. CDR3 loop: CSVGRTAWRDEQYF. CDR3 coding DNA: TGCAGCGTTGGGAGGACAGCGTGGCGGGACGAGCAGTACTTC. This chain links TRBV29-1 with TRBJ2-7; possible D gene TRBD1, 6 bases. Per germline, CDR1 SQVTM and CDR2 ANQGSEA. V gave up 4 bases and J gave up 5 bases, with 18 bases separating them. CDR3 size: 14 residues.

This chain joins TRBV10-3 and TRBJ2-2, with D tentatively TRBD1 (6 bases). V lost 6 bases and J 15 bases, leaving 20 bases between the germline ends. CDR3 size: 13 residues. Germline V gene lookup returns CDR1 ENHRY and CDR2 SYGVKD. The CDR3 DNA follows: TGTGCCATCAGAGAGACAGGCCCCGAGATGTTGTTTTTT. This codes for CAIRETGPEMLFF.

As for this clonotype: One end of the junction does not line up with germline, which may come from a read error. The rearrangement uses TRBV11-1 and TRBJ1-2; D perhaps matches TRBD1 (5 bases). The CDR3 runs to 15 residues. Germline lookup yields CDR1 SGHAT and CDR2 FQDESV (reference sequence). CDR3 nucleotide sequence: TGTACCAGCAGCCCACGAGGGGACGGATTCTATGGCTACACCTTC. It translates to CTSSPRGDGFYGYTF. Drawing the rest from reference TRBV11-1 and TRBJ1-2, the complete variable domain is EAEVAQSPRYKITEKSQAVAFWCDPISGHATLYWYRQILGQGPELLVQFQDESVVDDSQLPKDRFSAERLKGVDSTLKIQPAELGDSAMYLCTSSPRGDGFYGYTFGSGTRLTVV.

The rearrangement joins TRBV7-2 to TRBJ2-7; D call uncertain. V lost 3 bases, J lost 3 bases, and 6 bases lay in between. Germline V CDR1 and CDR2: SGHTA, FQGNSA. The CDR3 loop spans 12 amino acids. CDR3 nucleotides: TGTGCCAGCAGCTTGACACTCTACGAGCAGTACTTC. Translation: CASSLTLYEQYF.

The chain uses TRBV5-1 and TRBJ2-7; TRBD1 is a possible D gene (5 bases). The CDR3 sequence is 16 residues long. Germline V gives CDR1 SGHRS, CDR2 YFSETQ. With 0 bases removed from V and 4 bases from J, the gap between germline ends came to 17 bases. This CDR3 reads CASSLGSGRDRYEQYF. DNA for the CDR3: TGCGCCAGCAGCTTGGGGTCGGGCAGGGATCGGTACGAGCAGTACTTC.

This chain links TRBV29-1 with TRBJ1-1; 8 bases map to TRBD1. V shed 6 bases and J 5 bases; nucleotides not matched to a gene: 11. The germline CDR1 and CDR2 sequences are SQVTM and ANQGSEA. The CDR3 spans 14 residues. The CDR3 loop is CSVRTGTMLTEAFF. Here the CDR3 DNA reads TGCAGCGTGAGGACAGGGACTATGTTGACTGAAGCTTTCTTT.

The J gene is TRBJ1-5, the V gene TRBV5-1; 9 bases match TRBD1. V trimming: 3 bases; J trimming: 5 bases; junction bases outside the gene matches: 3. Germline-derived CDR1 and CDR2 are SGHRS and YFSETQ. The CDR3 consists of 14 residues. DNA of the CDR3: TGCGCCAGCAGCTCGACAGGGGGACATCAGCCCCAGCATTTT. Translated, it gives CASSSTGGHQPQHF.

This chain joins TRBV14 and TRBJ2-3; 11 bases align to TRBD2. With 4 bases clipped from V and 14 bases from J, the junction kept 17 bases outside the gene matches. This CDR3 has 16 amino acids. CDR1 and CDR2 from the germline V gene are SGHDN and FVKESK. DNA for the CDR3: TGTGCCAGCAGCCGAGGGACTAGCGGACAGCACAGATACGCGTATTTT. It specifies CASSRGTSGQHRYAYF.

The rearrangement joins TRBV12-3 or TRBV12-4 to TRBJ2-7, with 11 bases that match TRBD2. There are 13 residues in the CDR3. J lost 3 bases, V lost 8 bases, and 3 bases had no gene match. The CDR3 nucleotides are TGTGCCAGCGGGACTAGCGGTCGCTACGAGCAGTACTTC. It translates to CASGTSGRYEQYF.